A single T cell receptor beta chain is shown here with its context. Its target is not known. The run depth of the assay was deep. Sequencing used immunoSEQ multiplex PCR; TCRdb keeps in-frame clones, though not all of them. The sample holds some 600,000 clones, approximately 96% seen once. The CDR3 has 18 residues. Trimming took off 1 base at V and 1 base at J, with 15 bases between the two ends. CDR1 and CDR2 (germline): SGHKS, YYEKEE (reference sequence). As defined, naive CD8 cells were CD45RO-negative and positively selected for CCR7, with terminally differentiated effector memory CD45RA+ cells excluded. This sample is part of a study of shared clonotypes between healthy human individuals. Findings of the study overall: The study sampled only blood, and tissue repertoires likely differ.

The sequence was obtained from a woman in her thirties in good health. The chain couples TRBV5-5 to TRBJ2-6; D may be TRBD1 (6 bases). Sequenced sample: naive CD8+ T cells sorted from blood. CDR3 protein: CASSLYQGRKSGANVLTF. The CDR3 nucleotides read TGTGCCAGCAGCTTGTATCAGGGGAGAAAGTCTGGGGCCAACGTCCTGACTTTC.